This entry concerns a single T cell receptor beta chain. Its antigen is still unknown. V shed 4 bases and J shed 9 bases, with 20 bases lying between them. The CDR3 sequence is 14 residues long. Per the germline V gene, CDR1 is SQVTM and CDR2 is ANQGSEA. This sample was taken from a study of shared clonotypes between healthy human individuals. General study points: There were few donors, and this limited the genetic and exposure-history diversity represented. Non-shared clonotypes displayed generation probabilities falling below those of clonotypes present in all four donors.

Deep-level running was used for the assay. This table comes from immunoSEQ multiplex PCR, and its TCRdb copy is limited to in-frame clones, with some not included. This table holds about 1 million clones, about 76% found once. Subsets obtained from CD4+ cells comprised CD45RA+ naive and CD45RA-negative memory cells. The clonotype originates from a man aged 18-30 years in good health. The V and J genes are TRBV29-1 and TRBJ2-3, with TRBD2 as a possible D gene (7 bases). The sequenced material came from memory CD4+ T cells sorted from blood. Subset of the sample: CD45RA-negative fraction. CDR3 region: CSVVLAGAFETQYF. DNA for the CDR3: TGCAGCGTTGTATTGGCGGGGGCTTTTGAGACGCAGTATTTT.